This T cell receptor beta chain was observed in a study of cytomegalovirus exposure and HLA in healthy donors. General study results and limits: Most CMV-associated TCR beta chains appeared HLA-restricted in a later analysis. In a later analysis, common viral pathogens appeared linked to several of the most significant clusters.

Amplification used 60 Vbeta primers and 13 Jbeta primers. The table came from immunoSEQ multiplex PCR; TCRdb's copy has only in-frame clones and leaves some out. The table shows about 89,000 clones, with about 85% occurring only once. The CDR3 runs 13 residues. The V and J ends lost 3 bases and 6 bases respectively, with 12 bases between them. CDR1 is SGHAT and CDR2 is FQNNGV in the germline V gene. In regard to this clone: The antigen remains undetermined.

The genes are TRBV11-2 and TRBJ2-7, with a possible D match to TRBD1 (5 bases). This sequence was found in a man aged 35 to 55 in good health and CMV-seropositive. Sequenced sample: PBMCs. The CDR3 bases are TGTGCCAGCAGCTTGCCCCAGGGAAGCGAGCAGTACTTC. It is translated as CASSLPQGSEQYF.